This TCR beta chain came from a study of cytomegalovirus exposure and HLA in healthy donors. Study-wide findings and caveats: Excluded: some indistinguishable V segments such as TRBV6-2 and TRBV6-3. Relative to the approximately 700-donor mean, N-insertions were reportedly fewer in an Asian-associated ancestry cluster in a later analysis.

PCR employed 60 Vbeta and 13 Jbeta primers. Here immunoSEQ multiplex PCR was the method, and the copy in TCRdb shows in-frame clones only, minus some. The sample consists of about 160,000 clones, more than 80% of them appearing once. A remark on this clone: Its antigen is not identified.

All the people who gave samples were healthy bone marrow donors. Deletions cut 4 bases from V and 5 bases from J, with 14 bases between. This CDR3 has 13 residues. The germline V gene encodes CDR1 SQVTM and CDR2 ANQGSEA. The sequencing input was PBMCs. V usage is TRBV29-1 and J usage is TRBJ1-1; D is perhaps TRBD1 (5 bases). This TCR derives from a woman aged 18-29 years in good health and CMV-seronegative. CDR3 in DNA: TGCAGCGTTGCGGTCCAGGGAGGAACTGAAGCTTTCTTT. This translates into CSVAVQGGTEAFF. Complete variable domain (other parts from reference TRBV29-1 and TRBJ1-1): SAVISQKPSRDICQRGTSLTIQCQVDSQVTMMFWYRQQPGQSLTLIATANQGSEATYESGFVIDKFPISRPNLTFSTLTVSNMSPEDSSIYLCSVAVQGGTEAFFGQGTRLTVV.